This T cell receptor (beta chain) was captured by sequencing in a study of PD-L1 blockade in urothelial cancer. Using immunoSEQ multiplex PCR, the repertoire was profiled, and TCRdb retains in-frame clones only, with some absent. The top ten hold 3.2% of the sample, which has 100,000 to 150,000 clones, roughly 83% seen once. The time point is: pretreatment peripheral blood. Germline assignment: CDR1 LNHDA and CDR2 SQIVND (reference sequence). There are 15 residues in the CDR3. V shed 4 bases, J shed 2 bases, and the junction held 7 bases outside the gene matches. V and J are TRBV19 and TRBJ2-7; TRBD1 matches 8 bases. The source material was PBMCs, sampled around atezolizumab (anti-PD-L1) treatment. This clonotype was obtained from a man aged 45-65 years with urothelial cancer. The CDR3 region is CASSKPGQATYEQYF. In DNA form, the CDR3 reads TGTGCCAGTAGTAAACCGGGACAGGCGACCTACGAGCAGTACTTC. Based on the CDR3 plus reference TRBV19 and TRBJ2-7, the full variable domain is DGGITQSPKYLFRKEGQNVTLSCEQNLNHDAMYWYRQDPGQGLRLIYYSQIVNDFQKGDIAEGYSVSREKKESFPLTVTSAQKNPTAFYLCASSKPGQATYEQYFGPGTRLTVT.